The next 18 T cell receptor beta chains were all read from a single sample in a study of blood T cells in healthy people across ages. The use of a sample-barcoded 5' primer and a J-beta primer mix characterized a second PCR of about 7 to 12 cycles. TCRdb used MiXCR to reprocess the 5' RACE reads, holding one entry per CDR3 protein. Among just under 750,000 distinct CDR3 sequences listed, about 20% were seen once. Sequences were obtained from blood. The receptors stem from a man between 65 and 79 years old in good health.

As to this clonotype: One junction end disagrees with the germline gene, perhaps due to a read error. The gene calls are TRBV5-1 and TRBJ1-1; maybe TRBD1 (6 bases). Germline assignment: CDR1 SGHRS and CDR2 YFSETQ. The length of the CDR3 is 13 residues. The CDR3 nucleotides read TGCGCCAGCAGCTCCCAGGGGAACAATGAAGCTTTCTTT. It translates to CASSSQGNNEAFF.

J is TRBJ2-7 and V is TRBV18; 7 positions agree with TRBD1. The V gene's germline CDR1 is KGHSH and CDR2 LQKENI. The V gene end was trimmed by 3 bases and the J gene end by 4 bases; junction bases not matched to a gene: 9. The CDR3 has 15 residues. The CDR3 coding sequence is TGTGCCAGCTCACCGGGACAGCGCATGCCTTACGAGCAGTACTTC. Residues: CASSPGQRMPYEQYF.

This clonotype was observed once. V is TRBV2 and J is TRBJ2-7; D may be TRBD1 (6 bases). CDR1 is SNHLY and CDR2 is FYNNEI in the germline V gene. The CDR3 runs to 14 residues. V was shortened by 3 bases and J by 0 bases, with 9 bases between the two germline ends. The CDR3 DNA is TGTGCCAGCAGTGACAGGGGCGACTCCTACGAGCAGTACTTC. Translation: CASSDRGDSYEQYF.

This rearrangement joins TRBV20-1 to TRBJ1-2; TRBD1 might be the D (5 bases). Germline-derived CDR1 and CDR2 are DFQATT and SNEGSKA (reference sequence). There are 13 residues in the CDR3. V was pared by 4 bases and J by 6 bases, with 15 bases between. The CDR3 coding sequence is TGCAGTGCTAAAGAAGGGGACGGTCATGGCTACACCTTC. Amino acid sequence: CSAKEGDGHGYTF.

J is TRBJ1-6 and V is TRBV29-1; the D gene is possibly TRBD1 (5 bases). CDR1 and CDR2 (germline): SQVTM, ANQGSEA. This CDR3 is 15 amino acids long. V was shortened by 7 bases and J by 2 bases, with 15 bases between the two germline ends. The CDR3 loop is CSDSDRGTYNSPLHF. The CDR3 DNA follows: TGCAGCGACTCTGATAGGGGTACCTATAATTCACCCCTCCACTTT.

The CDR3 sequence is CASSEFKSERVYEQYV. In nucleotides, the CDR3 is TGTGCCAGCAGTGAGTTTAAGTCGGAGAGGGTCTACGAGCAGTACGTC. V usage is TRBV25-1 and J usage is TRBJ2-5; TRBD2 might be the D (5 bases). Judging by the DNA end, TRBJ2-7 fits better; the J call may be wrong. The CDR3 is made up of 16 amino acids. Per germline, CDR1 MGHDK and CDR2 SYGVNS.

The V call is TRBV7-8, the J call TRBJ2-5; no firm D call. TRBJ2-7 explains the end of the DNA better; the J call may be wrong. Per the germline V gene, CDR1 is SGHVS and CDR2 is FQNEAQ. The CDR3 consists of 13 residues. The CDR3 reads CASSSERFYEQYF. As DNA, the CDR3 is TGTGCCAGCAGCTCGGAGAGATTCTACGAGCAGTACTTC.

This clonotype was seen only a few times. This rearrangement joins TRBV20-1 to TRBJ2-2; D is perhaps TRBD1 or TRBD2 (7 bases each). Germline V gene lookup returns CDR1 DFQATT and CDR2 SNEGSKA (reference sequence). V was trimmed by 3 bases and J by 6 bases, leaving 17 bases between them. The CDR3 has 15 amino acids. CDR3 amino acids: CSARGRQGGAGELFF. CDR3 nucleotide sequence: TGCAGTGCTAGGGGTCGACAGGGAGGGGCCGGGGAGCTGTTTTTT.

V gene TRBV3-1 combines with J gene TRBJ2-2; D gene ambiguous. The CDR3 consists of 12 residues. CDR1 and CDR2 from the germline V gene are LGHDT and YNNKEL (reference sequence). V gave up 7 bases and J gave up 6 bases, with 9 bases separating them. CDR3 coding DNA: TGTGCCAGCATTTCGATGGCCGGGGAGCTGTTTTTT. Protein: CASISMAGELFF.

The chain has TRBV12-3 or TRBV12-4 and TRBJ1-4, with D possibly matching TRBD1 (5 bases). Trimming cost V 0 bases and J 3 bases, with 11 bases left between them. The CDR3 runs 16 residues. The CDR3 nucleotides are TGTGCCAGCAGTTTAGCCCCCGGGACCGCTAATGAAAAACTGTTTTTT. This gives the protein CASSLAPGTANEKLFF.

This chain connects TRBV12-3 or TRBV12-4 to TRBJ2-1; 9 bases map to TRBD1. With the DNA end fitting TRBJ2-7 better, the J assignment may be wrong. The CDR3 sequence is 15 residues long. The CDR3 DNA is TGTGCCAGCAGTCCACCCGGGACAGGGAACTACGAGCAGTACTTC. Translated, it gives CASSPPGTGNYEQYF.

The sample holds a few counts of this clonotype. The DNA of the CDR3 is TGTGCCAGCTCACCACCGGTGGCAGGGGCGAACACTGAAGCTTTCTTT. Protein product: CASSPPVAGANTEAFF. This chain connects TRBV18 to TRBJ1-1, with D tentatively TRBD1 (6 bases). The V gene lost 0 bases and the J gene lost 1 base, with 12 bases spanning the gap. The CDR3 is 16 amino acids. Germline values: CDR1 KGHSH, CDR2 LQKENI.

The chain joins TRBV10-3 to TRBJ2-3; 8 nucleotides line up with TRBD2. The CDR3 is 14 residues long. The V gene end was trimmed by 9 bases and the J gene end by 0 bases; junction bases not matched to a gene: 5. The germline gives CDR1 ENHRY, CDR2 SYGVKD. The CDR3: CAMELAVSTDTQYF. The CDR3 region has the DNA TGTGCCATGGAACTAGCGGTTAGCACAGATACGCAGTATTTT.

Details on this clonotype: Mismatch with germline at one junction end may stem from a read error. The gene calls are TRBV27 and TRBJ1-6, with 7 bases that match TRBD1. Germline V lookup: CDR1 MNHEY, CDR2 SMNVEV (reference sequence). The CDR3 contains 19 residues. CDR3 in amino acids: CVSSLLAGGIGSYNSPLHF. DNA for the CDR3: TGTGTCAGCAGTTTATTGGCAGGGGGTATTGGCTCCTATAATTCACCCCTCCACTTT.

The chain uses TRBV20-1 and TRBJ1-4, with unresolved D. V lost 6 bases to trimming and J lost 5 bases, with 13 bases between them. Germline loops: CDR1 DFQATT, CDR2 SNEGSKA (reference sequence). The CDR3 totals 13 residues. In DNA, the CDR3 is TGCAGTGCCCGAGACCCTAGGAATGAAAAACTGTTTTTT. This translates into CSARDPRNEKLFF.

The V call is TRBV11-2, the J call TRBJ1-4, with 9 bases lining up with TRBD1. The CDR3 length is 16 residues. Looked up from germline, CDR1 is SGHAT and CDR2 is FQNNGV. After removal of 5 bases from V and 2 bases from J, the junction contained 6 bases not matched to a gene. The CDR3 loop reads CASSPNRGPTNEKLFF. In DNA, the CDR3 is TGTGCCAGCAGCCCCAACAGGGGGCCTACTAATGAAAAACTGTTTTTT.

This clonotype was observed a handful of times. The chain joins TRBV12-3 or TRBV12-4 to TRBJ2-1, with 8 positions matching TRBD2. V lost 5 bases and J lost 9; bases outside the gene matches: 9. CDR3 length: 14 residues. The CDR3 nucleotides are TGTGCCAGCAGTCCTCGCGCGGGAGGATTTGAGCAGTTCTTC. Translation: CASSPRAGGFEQFF.

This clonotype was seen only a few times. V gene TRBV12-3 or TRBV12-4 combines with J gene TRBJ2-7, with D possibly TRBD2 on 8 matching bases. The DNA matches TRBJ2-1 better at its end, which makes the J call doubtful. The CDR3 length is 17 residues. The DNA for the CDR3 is TGTGCCAGCAGTTGGCCGGGACTAGGGGGCCCCATGGATGAGCAGTTCTTC. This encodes CASSWPGLGGPMDEQFF.